This T cell receptor (beta chain) was sequenced during a study of blood T cells in healthy people across ages. Study information: Using template switching, researchers captured about one barcoded beta molecule for each two T cells. Findings and caveats of the study: Strongly correlated with naive T cell percentage was TCR beta diversity.

Samples each had at least 6 micrograms of total RNA extracted. Sample-barcoded 5' priming and a J-beta primer mix drove a second PCR of 7 to 11 cycles. A minimum of 2.5 million CDR3-containing paired-end reads was obtained for each sample. One entry per CDR3 protein results from TCRdb running MiXCR on the 5' RACE reads. The sample includes 1.5 million to 2 million distinct CDR3 sequences, approximately 40% of them seen just once. This CDR3 comprises 16 residues. J gave up 3 bases and V 5 bases, and 11 bases lay outside the gene matches. Per germline, CDR1 SGHTA and CDR2 FQGNSA. This clonotype has just a few counts. Its antigen is as yet unknown.

V usage is TRBV7-2 and J usage is TRBJ2-3, with TRBD2 matching 7 bases. What was sequenced was blood. This TCR derives from a human donor in good health. Here the CDR3 reads CASSPTGTTATDTQYF. The CDR3 DNA reads TGTGCCAGCAGCCCCACCGGGACTACGGCAACAGATACGCAGTATTTT.